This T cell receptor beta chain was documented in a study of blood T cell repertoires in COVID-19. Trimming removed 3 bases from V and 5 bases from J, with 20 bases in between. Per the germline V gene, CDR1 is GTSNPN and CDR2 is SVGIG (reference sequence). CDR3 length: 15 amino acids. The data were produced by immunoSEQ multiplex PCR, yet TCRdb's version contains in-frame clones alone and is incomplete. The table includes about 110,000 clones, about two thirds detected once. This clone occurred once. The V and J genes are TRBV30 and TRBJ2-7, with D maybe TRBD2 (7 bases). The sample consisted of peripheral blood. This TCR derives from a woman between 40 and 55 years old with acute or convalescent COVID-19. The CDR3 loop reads CAWSRRGRGYDEQYF. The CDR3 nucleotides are TGTGCCTGGAGCCGGCGGGGGCGGGGGTACGACGAGCAGTACTTC.